Listed below are T cell receptor beta chains from one sample, sequenced in a study of T cells in Graves' hyperthyroidism and ophthalmopathy. TCRdb reanalysed the multiplex PCR reads using MiXCR and keeps one entry per CDR3 protein. The sample yields roughly 510,000 distinct CDR3 sequences, about a fifth seen once. Sequenced sample: blood. The receptors derive from a man between 18 and 29 years old with Graves' hyperthyroidism. CDR3s include the opening cysteine and the closing phenylalanine or tryptophan. D genes are given only for firm matches. Some rows mark clone size as missing; the rest say once, few, many or name a class of expanded clone.

d_call	v_call	j_call	clone_size	cdr3_aa	cdr3_nt
-	TRBV30	TRBJ1-5	many	CAWSVGSVSNQPQHF	TGTGCCTGGAGTGTAGGGTCAGTTAGCAATCAGCCCCAGCATTTT
-	TRBV5-1	TRBJ1-2	few	CASSFSGTLDVGYTF	TGCGCCAGCAGCTTTTCCGGGACTCTCGACGTGGGCTACACCTTC
-	TRBV7-2	TRBJ1-3	many	CASSLSSGTGNTIYF	TGTGCCAGCAGCTTAAGCTCTGGTACTGGAAACACCATATATTTT
-	TRBV7-9	TRBJ2-2	-	CASSDSPRAGELFF	TGTGCCAGCTCGGACTCCCCTAGGGCCGGGGAGCTGTTTTTT
-	TRBV19	TRBJ1-1	many	CASSIQGPATEAFF	TGTGCCAGTAGTATTCAGGGTCCGGCCACTGAAGCTTTCTTT
TRBD1	TRBV19	TRBJ1-2	few	CASSRDRAIFYYGYTF	TGTGCCAGTAGTAGGGACAGGGCGATCTTCTACTATGGTTACACCTTC
-	TRBV20-1	TRBJ2-4	few	CSAKRGTLAKNIQYF	TGCAGTGCTAAAAGGGGGACCCTAGCCAAAAACATTCAGTACTTC
-	TRBV12-3/TRBV12-4	TRBJ1-2	many	CASSQGTYGYTF	TGTGCCAGCAGTCAGGGAACCTATGGCTACACCTTC
TRBD1	TRBV6-1	TRBJ1-2	few	CAGSTGQGIGYTF	TGCGCCGGCAGTACGGGACAGGGGATCGGCTACACCTTC
-	TRBV28	TRBJ1-1	few	CASSFGYTEACF	TGTGCCAGCAGTTTCGGATACACTGAAGCTTGCTTT